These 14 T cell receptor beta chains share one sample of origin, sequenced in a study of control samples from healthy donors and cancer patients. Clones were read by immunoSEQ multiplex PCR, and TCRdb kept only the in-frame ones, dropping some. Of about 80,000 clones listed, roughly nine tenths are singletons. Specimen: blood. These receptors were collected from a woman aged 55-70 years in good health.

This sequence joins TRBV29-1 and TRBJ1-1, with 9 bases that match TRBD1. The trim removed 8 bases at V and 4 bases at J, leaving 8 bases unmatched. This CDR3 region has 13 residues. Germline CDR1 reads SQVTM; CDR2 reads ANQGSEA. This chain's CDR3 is CSSGQGVGTEAFF. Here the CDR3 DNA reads TGCAGCTCGGGACAGGGAGTTGGCACTGAAGCTTTCTTT.

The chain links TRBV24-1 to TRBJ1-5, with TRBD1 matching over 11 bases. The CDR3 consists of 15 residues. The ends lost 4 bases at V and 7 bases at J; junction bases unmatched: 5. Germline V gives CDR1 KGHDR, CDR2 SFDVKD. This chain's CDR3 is CATSDSGQGVQPQHF. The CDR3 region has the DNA TGTGCCACCAGTGACTCGGGACAGGGGGTCCAGCCCCAGCATTTT.

CDR3 sequence (DNA): TGTGCCAGCAGTGAATATAGCGGCGGGCGGCTTGGCTACACCTTC. It yields the protein CASSEYSGGRLGYTF. J is TRBJ1-2 and V is TRBV6-1; D gene ambiguous. This CDR3 is 15 amino acids long. Trimming left V 2 bases short and J 7 bases short, with 17 bases between. Germline-derived CDR1 and CDR2 are MNHNS and SASEGT.

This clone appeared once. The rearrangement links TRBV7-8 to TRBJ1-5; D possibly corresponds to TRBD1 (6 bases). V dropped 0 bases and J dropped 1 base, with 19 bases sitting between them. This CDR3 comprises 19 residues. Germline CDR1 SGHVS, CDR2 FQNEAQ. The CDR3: CASSLALGPRGTSNQPQHF. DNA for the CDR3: TGTGCCAGCAGCTTAGCGCTGGGACCCCGGGGGACAAGCAATCAGCCCCAGCATTTT.

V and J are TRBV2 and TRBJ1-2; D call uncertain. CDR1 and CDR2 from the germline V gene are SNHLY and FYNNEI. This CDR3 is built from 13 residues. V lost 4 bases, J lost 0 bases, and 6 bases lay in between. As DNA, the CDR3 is TGTGCCAGCAGTGTTGAGGCTAACTATGGCTACACCTTC. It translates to CASSVEANYGYTF.

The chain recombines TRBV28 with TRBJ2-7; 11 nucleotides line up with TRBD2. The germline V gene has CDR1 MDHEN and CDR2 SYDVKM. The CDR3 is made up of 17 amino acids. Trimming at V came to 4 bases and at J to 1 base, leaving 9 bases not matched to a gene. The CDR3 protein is CASSSPGRLAGSYEQYF. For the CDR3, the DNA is TGTGCCAGCAGTTCTCCAGGCCGACTAGCGGGGTCCTACGAGCAGTACTTC. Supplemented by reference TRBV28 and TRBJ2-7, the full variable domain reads DVKVTQSSRYLVKRTGEKVFLECVQDMDHENMFWYRQDPGLGLRLIYFSYDVKMKEKGDIPEGYSVSREKKERFSLILESASTNQTSMYLCASSSPGRLAGSYEQYFGPGTRLTVT.

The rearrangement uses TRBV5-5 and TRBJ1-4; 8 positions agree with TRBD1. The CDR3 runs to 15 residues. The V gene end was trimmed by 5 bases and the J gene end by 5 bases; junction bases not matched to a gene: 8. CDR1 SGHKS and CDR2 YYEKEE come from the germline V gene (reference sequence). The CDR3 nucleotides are TGTGCCAGCAGTTCCGAACCAGGGGGCAATGAAAAACTGTTTTTT. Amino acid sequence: CASSSEPGGNEKLFF.

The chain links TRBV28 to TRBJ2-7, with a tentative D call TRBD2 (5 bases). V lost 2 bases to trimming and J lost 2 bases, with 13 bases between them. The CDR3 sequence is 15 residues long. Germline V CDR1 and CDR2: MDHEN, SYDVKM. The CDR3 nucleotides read TGTGCCAGCAGTTTAAGTTGGACTGCACCCTACGAGCAGTACTTC. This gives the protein CASSLSWTAPYEQYF. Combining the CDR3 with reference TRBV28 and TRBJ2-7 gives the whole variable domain DVKVTQSSRYLVKRTGEKVFLECVQDMDHENMFWYRQDPGLGLRLIYFSYDVKMKEKGDIPEGYSVSREKKERFSLILESASTNQTSMYLCASSLSWTAPYEQYFGPGTRLTVT.

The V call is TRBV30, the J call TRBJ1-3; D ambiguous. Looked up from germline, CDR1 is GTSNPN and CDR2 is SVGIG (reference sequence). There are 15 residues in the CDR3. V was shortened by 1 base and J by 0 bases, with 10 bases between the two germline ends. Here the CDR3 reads CAWSGSLYSGNTIYF. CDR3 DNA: TGTGCCTGGAGTGGAAGCCTTTACTCTGGAAACACCATATATTTT. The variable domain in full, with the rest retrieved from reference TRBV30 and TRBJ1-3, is SQTIHQWPATLVQPVGSPLSLECTVEGTSNPNLYWYRQAAGRGLQLLFYSVGIGQISSEVPQNLSASRPQDRQFILSSKKLLLSDSGFYLCAWSGSLYSGNTIYFGEGSWLTVV.

CDR3 sequence (DNA): TGTGCCAGCAGCTTAGGGGGAGGGCCCGGGGATACGCAGTATTTT. Its protein product is CASSLGGGPGDTQYF. The V and J genes are TRBV7-3 and TRBJ2-3, with 7 bases aligning to TRBD2. The CDR3 extends over 15 amino acids. Germline trimming cut 2 bases from V and 6 bases from J; bases unmatched to any gene: 8. Germline CDR1 and CDR2: SGHTA and FQGTGA.

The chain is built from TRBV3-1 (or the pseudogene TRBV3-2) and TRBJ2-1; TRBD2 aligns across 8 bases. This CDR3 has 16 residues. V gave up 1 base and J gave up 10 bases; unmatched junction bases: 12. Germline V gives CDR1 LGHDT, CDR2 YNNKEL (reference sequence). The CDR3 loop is CASSQVTRGGSREQFF. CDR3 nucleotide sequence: TGTGCCAGCAGCCAAGTGACACGGGGGGGCTCCCGAGAGCAGTTCTTC.

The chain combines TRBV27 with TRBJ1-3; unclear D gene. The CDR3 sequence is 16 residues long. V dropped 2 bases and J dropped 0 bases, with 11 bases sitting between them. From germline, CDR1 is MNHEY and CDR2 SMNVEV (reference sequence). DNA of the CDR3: TGTGCCAGCAGTTTAGTCGACACCGACTCTGGAAACACCATATATTTT. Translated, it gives CASSLVDTDSGNTIYF.

CDR3 region: CASSHPKGLAGGPAVRNEQFF. CDR3 bases: TGCGCCAGCAGCCACCCTAAAGGACTAGCGGGAGGGCCCGCGGTCCGCAATGAGCAGTTCTTC. The rearrangement joins TRBV4-1 to TRBJ2-1, with TRBD2 identical over 15 bases. The ends lost 3 bases at V and 6 bases at J; junction bases unmatched: 18. Germline assignment: CDR1 MGHRA and CDR2 YSYEKL. The CDR3 runs to 21 residues.

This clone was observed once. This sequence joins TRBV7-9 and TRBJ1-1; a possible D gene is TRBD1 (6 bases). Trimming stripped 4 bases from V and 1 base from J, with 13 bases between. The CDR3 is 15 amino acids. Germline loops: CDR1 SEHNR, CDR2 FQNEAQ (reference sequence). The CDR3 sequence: CASSWLTGTNTEAFF. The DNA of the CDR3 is TGTGCCAGCAGCTGGCTGACAGGAACGAACACTGAAGCTTTCTTT. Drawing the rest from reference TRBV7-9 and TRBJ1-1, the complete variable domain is DTGVSQNPRHKITKRGQNVTFRCDPISEHNRLYWYRQTLGQGPEFLTYFQNEAQLEKSRLLSDRFSAERPKGSFSTLEIQRTEQGDSAMYLCASSWLTGTNTEAFFGQGTRLTVV.